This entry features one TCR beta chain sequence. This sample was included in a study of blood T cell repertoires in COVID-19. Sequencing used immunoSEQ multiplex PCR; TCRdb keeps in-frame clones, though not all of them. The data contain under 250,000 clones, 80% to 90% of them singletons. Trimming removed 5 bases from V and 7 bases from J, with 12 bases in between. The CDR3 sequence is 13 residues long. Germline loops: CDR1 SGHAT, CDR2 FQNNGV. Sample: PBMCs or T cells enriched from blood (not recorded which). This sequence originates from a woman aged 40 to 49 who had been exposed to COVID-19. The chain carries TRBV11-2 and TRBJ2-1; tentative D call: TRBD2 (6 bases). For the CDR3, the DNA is TGTGCCAGCAGCCACGGGACTCTGAATGAGCAGTTCTTC. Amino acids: CASSHGTLNEQFF.